This is a list of T cell receptor beta chains from one sample in a study of blood T cell repertoires in COVID-19. TCRdb's table, derived via immunoSEQ multiplex PCR, lists solely in-frame clones and lacks some. The repertoire holds hundreds of thousands of clones, 89% seen once, with less than 9.5% in the top ten. The specimen was PBMCs or T cells enriched from blood (not recorded which). These receptors all come from a woman between 25 and 40 years old who had recovered from COVID-19. The CDR3 runs from the conserved cysteine through the conserved F or W. Fields, in order: D gene, V gene, J gene, clone size, CDR3 DNA, CDR3 protein. The D gene is left open where the match is weak. The listing skips clone size in some rows; elsewhere it reads once, few, many or a size class.

TRBD2,TRBV4-3,TRBJ2-1,-,TGCGCCAGCAGCCAAGAGTTTTTGGGCCTAGCGGGAGGGCTCAATGAGCAGTTCTTC,CASSQEFLGLAGGLNEQFF
-,TRBV5-4,TRBJ1-6,few,TGTGCCAGCAGCGCGGAATATAATTCACCCCTCCACTTT,CASSAEYNSPLHF
TRBD1,TRBV5-1,TRBJ1-1,-,TGCGCCAGCACCGAGGGACAGCCGAACACTGAAGCTTTCTTT,CASTEGQPNTEAFF
-,TRBV7-8,TRBJ1-2,-,TGTGCCAGCAGCTTAGCGGTTGGCGGGGGCGATGGCTACACCTTC,CASSLAVGGGDGYTF
-,TRBV15,TRBJ2-2,-,TGTGCCACCAGCAGAGATCTTACCCCAGGGTTCCACACCGGGGAGCTGTTTTTT,CATSRDLTPGFHTGELFF
TRBD2,TRBV7-8,TRBJ2-1,-,TGTGCCAGCAGCTTAGCGGCTAGCGGGAGCTATAATGAGCAGTTCTTC,CASSLAASGSYNEQFF
-,TRBV4-2,TRBJ2-7,-,TGTGCCAGCAGCCAAGATCACAGCCCTCGAATGGACTACGAGCAGTACTTC,CASSQDHSPRMDYEQYF
-,TRBV11-3,TRBJ2-2,once,TGTGCCAGCAGCTTAGGAGGCGATACCGGAGAGCATGTGTTTTTT,CASSLGGDTGEHVFF
TRBD1,TRBV7-8,TRBJ1-2,few,TGTGCCAGCAGCTTAAGGACAGGGGATGGCTACACCTTC,CASSLRTGDGYTF
-,TRBV12-3/TRBV12-4,TRBJ1-6,-,TGTGCCAGCAGGTTTTTCGGGTCACCCCTCCACTTT,CASRFFGSPLHF
-,TRBV12-5,TRBJ1-5,-,TGTGCTAGTGGTTTTGCCTACTACGGGAGGGAAAGACAGCCCCAGCATTTT,CASGFAYYGRERQPQHF
TRBD2,TRBV14,TRBJ2-1,-,TGTGCCAGCAGCCAAAGTAGCGGGAGACGTGAGCAGTTCTTC,CASSQSSGRREQFF
-,TRBV7-4,TRBJ1-2,-,TGTGCCAGCAGCTTAGAGGGGAAGGGTACGAGGTACAACTATGGCTACACCTTC,CASSLEGKGTRYNYGYTF
TRBD1,TRBV28,TRBJ1-5,-,TGTGCCAGTATCTCCGGGACAGATGAAGATAGCAATCAGCCCCAGCATTTT,CASISGTDEDSNQPQHF
TRBD2,TRBV28,TRBJ2-3,-,TGTGCCAGCAGTCGAAGACTAGCGGGAGCGGCAGATACGCAGTATTTT,CASSRRLAGAADTQYF
-,TRBV28,TRBJ2-5,-,TGTGCCAGCAGTTTCGTGAGTAAAGAGACCCAGTACTTC,CASSFVSKETQYF
TRBD1,TRBV27,TRBJ1-6,-,TGTGCCAGCAGAGGACAGGGAAATTCACCCCTCCACTTT,CASRGQGNSPLHF
TRBD1,TRBV28,TRBJ1-4,-,TGTGCCAGCAGTTGGACAGGGGAGGATGAAAAACTGTTTTTT,CASSWTGEDEKLFF
TRBD1,TRBV6-5,TRBJ2-1,-,TGTGCCAGCGGACAGGGGGCGTATGAGCAGTTCTTC,CASGQGAYEQFF
-,TRBV27,TRBJ1-5,-,TGTGCCAGCAGTTTTGAGGAGCTTAGCAATCAGCCCCAGCATTTT,CASSFEELSNQPQHF
TRBD1,TRBV7-3,TRBJ2-2,-,TGTGCCAGCAGCCGGGACAGGTCCACCGGGGAGCTGTTTTTT,CASSRDRSTGELFF
TRBD2,TRBV27,TRBJ2-5,-,TGTGCCAGTAGCGACTACAGTAGCGGGGGCACACAAGAGACCCAGTACTTC,CASSDYSSGGTQETQYF
TRBD2,TRBV19,TRBJ2-2,-,TGTGCCAGTATTAGGGTCGGGCTAGCGGACAACACCGGGGAGCTGTTTTTT,CASIRVGLADNTGELFF
-,TRBV9,TRBJ1-2,-,TGTGCCAGCAGCCGGGAAGACTATGGCTACACCTTC,CASSREDYGYTF
TRBD1,TRBV2,TRBJ1-5,-,TGTGCCAGCGGAGGGGGCGCAGGAAATCAGCCCCAGCATTTT,CASGGGAGNQPQHF
-,TRBV28,TRBJ1-5,-,TGTGCCAGCAGTCAGGAGGGCCGCATCAATCAGCCCCAGCATTTT,CASSQEGRINQPQHF
TRBD1,TRBV18,TRBJ1-2,-,TGTGCCAGCTCACCCGGGACAGGGAGTCTTCTCTATGGCTACACCTTC,CASSPGTGSLLYGYTF
TRBD1,TRBV19,TRBJ1-1,-,TGTGCCGCAGCGAAACAGGGGGAACTGCCTGAAGCTTTCTTT,CAAAKQGELPEAFF
TRBD1,TRBV18,TRBJ2-5,-,TGTGCCAGCTCACCACCAAACAGGGGTCGGCAAGAGACCCAGTACTTC,CASSPPNRGRQETQYF
TRBD1,TRBV7-9,TRBJ1-5,-,TGTGCCAGCAGCACCCCGGGACAGGGAGGGCCCCAGCATTTT,CASSTPGQGGPQHF
-,TRBV6-2/TRBV6-3,TRBJ1-2,-,TGTGCCAGCAGTTACGTGGCAGAGGAACACATCTATGGCTACACCTTC,CASSYVAEEHIYGYTF
TRBD1,TRBV24-1,TRBJ2-1,-,TGTGCCACTTCAGGGGGCCCAGCCTACAATGAGCAGTTCTTC,CATSGGPAYNEQFF
-,TRBV4-3,TRBJ2-1,-,TGCGCCAGCAGCCAAGTGCGGGAAGGTTACAATGAGCAGTTCTTC,CASSQVREGYNEQFF
-,TRBV7-9,TRBJ1-6,few,TGTGCCAGCAGCTTAGAACAGGGTTATTCACCCCTCCACTTT,CASSLEQGYSPLHF
-,TRBV11-2,TRBJ2-6,-,TGTGCCAGCAGCTTAGACCAGGTACCATCTGGGGCCAACGTCCTGACTTTC,CASSLDQVPSGANVLTF
TRBD2,TRBV10-3,TRBJ2-1,-,TGTGCCATCAGTGCTCTACTAGCGGGAGGGCAATACAATGAGCAGTTCTTC,CAISALLAGGQYNEQFF